This T cell receptor (beta chain) was sequenced for a study of shared T cell receptors in the human thymus. Some clones are missing from TCRdb's copy, which holds only in-frame ones; the method was immunoSEQ multiplex PCR. The data hold 700,000 to 750,000 clones, with approximately 83% observed a single time. The CDR3 extends over 17 amino acids. V dropped 4 bases and J dropped 2; count of bases not matched to a gene: 13. Per germline, CDR1 SEHNR and CDR2 FQNEAQ (reference sequence). These data are also associated with another study on human thymus T cells. That investigation notes: Thymic and blood repertoires seemed to show skewed V and J gene use.

The source material was thymocytes. The TCR was taken from a girl under three years old with a congenital heart defect. The gene calls are TRBV7-9 and TRBJ1-1; TRBD1 matches 7 bases. The chain's CDR3 is CASSSQGSDPSNTEAFF. In DNA form, the CDR3 reads TGTGCCAGCAGCTCACAGGGGAGTGATCCTTCTAACACTGAAGCTTTCTTT.